The 8 T cell receptor beta chains given below trace back to one sample, sequenced in a study of TIL therapy for anti-PD-1-resistant metastatic lung cancer. Time point here: pre-treatment sample, taken before nivolumab and TIL therapy. Sequencing used immunoSEQ v3. The protocol was immunoSEQ multiplex PCR, while the TCRdb copy is restricted to in-frame clones and leaves out a portion. In the table there are more than 45,000 clones, roughly 84% of which are singletons. The material sequenced was blood, taken at baseline. Receptors originate from a person between 25 and 79 years old with non-small cell lung cancer.

The V call is TRBV3-1 (or the pseudogene TRBV3-2), the J call TRBJ2-1, with 12 bases identical to TRBD2. From germline, CDR1 is LGHDT and CDR2 YNNKEL (reference sequence). The ends lost 3 bases at V and 9 bases at J; junction bases unmatched: 6. CDR3 length equals 15 residues. The CDR3 loop reads CASSQWTSGAPEQFF. CDR3 nucleotide sequence: TGTGCCAGCAGCCAGTGGACTAGCGGGGCTCCTGAGCAGTTCTTC.

The table lists this clone with a count of one. The chain has TRBV27 and TRBJ1-1, with D perhaps TRBD1 (6 bases). Germline V gene data show CDR1 as MNHEY and CDR2 as SMNVEV (reference sequence). V gave up 5 bases and J gave up 1 base, with 8 bases separating them. The CDR3 has 13 residues. The CDR3 DNA sequence: TGTGCCAGCAGTCGAGGGGGGAACACTGAAGCTTTCTTT. It is translated as CASSRGGNTEAFF.

The J gene is TRBJ2-1, the V gene TRBV11-2; no clear D gene. The CDR3 has 16 residues. The V and J ends lost 2 bases and 2 bases respectively, with 13 bases between them. Germline-derived CDR1 and CDR2 are SGHAT and FQNNGV. CDR3 coding DNA: TGTGCCAGCAGCTTAAACATTGAGCCCCCCTACAATGAGCAGTTCTTC. Its translation: CASSLNIEPPYNEQFF. Combining the CDR3 with reference TRBV11-2 and TRBJ2-1 gives the whole variable domain EAGVAQSPRYKIIEKRQSVAFWCNPISGHATLYWYQQILGQGPKLLIQFQNNGVVDDSQLPKDRFSAERLKGVDSTLKIQPAKLEDSAVYLCASSLNIEPPYNEQFFGPGTRLTVL.

This sequence joins TRBV18 and TRBJ2-3; no clear D. V gave up 6 bases and J gave up 6 bases, with 7 bases separating them. The V gene's germline CDR1 is KGHSH and CDR2 LQKENI. CDR3 length: 11 residues. CDR3 DNA: TGTGCCAGCTCCGCAAAGGATACGCAGTATTTT. Its protein is CASSAKDTQYF.

DNA for the CDR3: TGTGCCAGCAGCCAAGGGGTAGCTGGAAACACCATATATTTT. Translating it yields CASSQGVAGNTIYF. V and J are TRBV5-6 and TRBJ1-3; D is perhaps TRBD1 (5 bases). Germline CDR1 is SGHDT and CDR2 is YYEEEE. CDR3 length equals 14 residues. Trimming stripped 4 bases from V and 2 bases from J, with 10 bases between.

The rearrangement uses TRBV7-8 and TRBJ2-1, with 9 bases aligning to TRBD1. Per the germline V gene, CDR1 is SGHVS and CDR2 is FQNEAQ. V shed 5 bases and J 10 bases; nucleotides not matched to a gene: 6. The CDR3 runs 13 residues. The CDR3 region has the DNA TGTGCCAGCAGCCGGACAGGGGCTAAGGAGCAGTTCTTC. Protein sequence: CASSRTGAKEQFF.

This rearrangement joins TRBV21-1 to TRBJ2-2; TRBD2 was called by the table and not checked on the DNA. TRBV21-1 is described as a pseudogene. The CDR3 has 16 amino acids. The CDR3 sequence: CASSKDLAGGPGELFF. The CDR3 nucleotides read TGTGCCAGCAGCAAAGACCTAGCGGGAGGGCCGGGGGAGCTGTTTTTT.

V and J are TRBV12-3 or TRBV12-4 and TRBJ2-3; D not certain. There are 12 residues in the CDR3. Trimming cost V 0 bases and J 9 bases, with 7 bases left between them. CDR3 DNA: TGTGCCAGCAGTTTAGCGGGTGGGACGCAGTATTTT. As protein: CASSLAGGTQYF.